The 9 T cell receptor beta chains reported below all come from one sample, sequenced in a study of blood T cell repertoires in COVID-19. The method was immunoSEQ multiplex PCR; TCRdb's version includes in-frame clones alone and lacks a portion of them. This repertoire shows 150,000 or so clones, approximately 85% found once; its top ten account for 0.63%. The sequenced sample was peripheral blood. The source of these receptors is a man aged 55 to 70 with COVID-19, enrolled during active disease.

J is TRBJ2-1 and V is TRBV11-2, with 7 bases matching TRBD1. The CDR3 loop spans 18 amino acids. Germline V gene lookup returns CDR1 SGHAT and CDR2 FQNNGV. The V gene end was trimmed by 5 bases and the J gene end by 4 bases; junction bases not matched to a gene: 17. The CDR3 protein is CASSSRDSGYNWYNEQFF. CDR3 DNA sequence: TGTGCCAGCAGCAGCCGGGACAGTGGGTACAATTGGTACAATGAGCAGTTCTTC.

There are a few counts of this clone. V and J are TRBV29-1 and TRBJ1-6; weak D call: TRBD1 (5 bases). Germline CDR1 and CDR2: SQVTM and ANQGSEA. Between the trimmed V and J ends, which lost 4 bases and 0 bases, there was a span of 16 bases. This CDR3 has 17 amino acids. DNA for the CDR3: TGCAGCGTTGCATTTGGGGCTTCACTCTCCTATAATTCACCCCTCCACTTT. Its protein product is CSVAFGASLSYNSPLHF.

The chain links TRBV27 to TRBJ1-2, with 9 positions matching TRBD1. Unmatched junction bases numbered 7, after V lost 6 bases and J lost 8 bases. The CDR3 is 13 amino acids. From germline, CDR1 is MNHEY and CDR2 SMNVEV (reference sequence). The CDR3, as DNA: TGTGCCAGCAGGCCGGGACAGGGACGGGGCTACACCTTC. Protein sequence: CASRPGQGRGYTF.

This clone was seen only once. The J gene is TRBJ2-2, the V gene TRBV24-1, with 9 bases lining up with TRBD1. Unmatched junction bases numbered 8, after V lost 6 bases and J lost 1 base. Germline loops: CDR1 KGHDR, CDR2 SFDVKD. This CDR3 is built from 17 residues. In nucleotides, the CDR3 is TGTGCCACCAGTCCCTCCGGGACAGGGAAGAACACCGGGGAGCTGTTTTTT. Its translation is CATSPSGTGKNTGELFF.

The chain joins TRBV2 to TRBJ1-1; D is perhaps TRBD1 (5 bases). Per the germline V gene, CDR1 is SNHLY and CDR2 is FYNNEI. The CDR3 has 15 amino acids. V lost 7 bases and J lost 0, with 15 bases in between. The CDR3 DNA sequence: TGTGCCAGCACCGCTTGGGGCGTAATGAACACTGAAGCTTTCTTT. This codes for CASTAWGVMNTEAFF. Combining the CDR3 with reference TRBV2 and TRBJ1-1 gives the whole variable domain EPEVTQTPSHQVTQMGQEVILRCVPISNHLYFYWYRQILGQKVEFLVSFYNNEISEKSEIFDDQFSVERPDGSNFTLKIRSTKLEDSAMYFCASTAWGVMNTEAFFGQGTRLTVV.

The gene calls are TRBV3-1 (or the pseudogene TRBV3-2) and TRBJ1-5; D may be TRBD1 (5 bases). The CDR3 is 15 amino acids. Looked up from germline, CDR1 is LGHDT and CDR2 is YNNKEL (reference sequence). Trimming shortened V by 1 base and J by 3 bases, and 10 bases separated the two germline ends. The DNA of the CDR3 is TGTGCCAGCAGCCAAGGGGGGGTGCACAATCAGCCCCAGCATTTT. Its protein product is CASSQGGVHNQPQHF.

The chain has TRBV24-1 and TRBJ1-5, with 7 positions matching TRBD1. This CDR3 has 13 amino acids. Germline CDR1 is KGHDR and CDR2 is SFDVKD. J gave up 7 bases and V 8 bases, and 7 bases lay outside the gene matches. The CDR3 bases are TGTGCCACCAATAGGGACAGTGGGCAGCCCCAGCATTTT. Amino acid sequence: CATNRDSGQPQHF.

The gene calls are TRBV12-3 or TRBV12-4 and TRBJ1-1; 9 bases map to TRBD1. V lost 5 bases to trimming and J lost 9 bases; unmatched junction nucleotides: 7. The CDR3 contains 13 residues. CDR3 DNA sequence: TGTGCCAGCAGTCCTACGGGACAGGGTAAAGCTTTCTTT. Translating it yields CASSPTGQGKAFF.

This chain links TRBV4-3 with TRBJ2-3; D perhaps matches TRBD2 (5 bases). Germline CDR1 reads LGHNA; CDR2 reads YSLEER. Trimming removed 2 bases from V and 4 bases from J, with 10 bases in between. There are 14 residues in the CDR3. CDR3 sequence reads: CASSQQKLADTQYF. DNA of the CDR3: TGCGCCAGCAGCCAACAAAAACTAGCAGATACGCAGTATTTT.